The 19 T cell receptor beta chains below were found in one sample sequenced in a study of shared clonotypes between healthy human individuals. This table comes from immunoSEQ multiplex PCR, and its TCRdb copy is limited to in-frame clones, with some not included. The table lists some 200,000 clones, 65% of them singletons. Sequencing was done on a sample of memory CD4+ T cells sorted from blood. As for subset: CD45RA-negative fraction. These receptors were collected from a young man in good health.

The chain employs TRBV28 and TRBJ2-3, with TRBD1 matching over 9 bases. CDR1 and CDR2 from the germline V gene are MDHEN and SYDVKM. The CDR3 length is 17 residues. With V trimmed by 2 bases and J by 5 bases, 11 bases remained unmatched. This CDR3 is CASSLNGPGQGLDTQYF. The CDR3 DNA reads TGTGCCAGCAGTTTAAATGGGCCGGGACAGGGATTAGATACGCAGTATTTT.

The chain joins TRBV4-3 to TRBJ2-3; a weak D match, TRBD2 (5 bases). There are 15 residues in the CDR3. Germline CDR1 reads LGHNA; CDR2 reads YSLEER. Trimming cost V 3 bases and J 1 base, with 11 bases left between them. CDR3 nucleotides: TGCGCCAGCAGCCATGGAGGCCCGGGCACAGATACGCAGTATTTT. Translation: CASSHGGPGTDTQYF.

The CDR3 DNA sequence: TGCAGCGTTGTCCTAGCGGGAGTTTCAGATACGCAGTATTTT. Residues: CSVVLAGVSDTQYF. This rearrangement joins TRBV29-1 to TRBJ2-3; 10 bases are shared with TRBD2. Germline V gene sequence: CDR1 SQVTM, CDR2 ANQGSEA. This CDR3 region has 14 residues. The J segment lost 4 bases and the V segment lost 4 bases, leaving 5 bases of the junction unmatched.

This rearrangement joins TRBV7-2 to TRBJ2-3, with TRBD2 identical over 12 bases. Germline trimming cut 5 bases from V and 3 bases from J; bases unmatched to any gene: 9. CDR1 and CDR2 (germline): SGHTA, FQGNSA. This CDR3 contains 17 residues. The CDR3 region is CASSERLAGEGTDTQYF. In DNA form, the CDR3 reads TGTGCCAGCAGCGAAAGACTAGCGGGAGAGGGGACAGATACGCAGTATTTT.

The chain has TRBV12-5 and TRBJ1-1; D gene ambiguous. The CDR3 is 13 amino acids. CDR1 is LGHNT and CDR2 is FRNRAP in the germline V gene. Trimming left V 6 bases short and J 5 bases short, with 13 bases between. This CDR3 is CASGVGRFTEAFF. In DNA, the CDR3 is TGTGCTAGTGGGGTCGGGAGGTTTACTGAAGCTTTCTTT.

The rearrangement uses TRBV5-1 and TRBJ2-5, with D uncertain. The germline V gene encodes CDR1 SGHRS and CDR2 YFSETQ. CDR3 length equals 14 residues. The V end lost 0 bases, the J end lost 1 base, and 7 bases lay between the germline ends. The CDR3 coding sequence is TGCGCCAGCAGCTTGGGGCCAGCCCAAGAGACCCAGTACTTC. Residues: CASSLGPAQETQYF.

This clone was found a few times. The CDR3 protein is CASSSLGSEQYF. The CDR3 nucleotides read TGTGCCAGCAGTAGTTTAGGGTCCGAGCAGTACTTC. This rearrangement joins TRBV2 to TRBJ2-7; D uncertain. V shed 5 bases and J shed 6 bases, with 11 bases lying between them. The CDR3 contains 12 residues. Per germline, CDR1 SNHLY and CDR2 FYNNEI.

The chain employs TRBV5-6 and TRBJ1-2; D is undetermined. The CDR3 length is 12 residues. Per the germline V gene, CDR1 is SGHDT and CDR2 is YYEEEE. V was trimmed by 2 bases and J by 7 bases, leaving 9 bases between them. In DNA form, the CDR3 reads TGTGCCAGCAGCTTTGGGAAGGGTGGCTACACCTTC. This gives the protein CASSFGKGGYTF.

This chain joins TRBV11-2 and TRBJ2-3; D gene ambiguous. Germline lookup yields CDR1 SGHAT and CDR2 FQNNGV. CDR3 length equals 13 residues. Trimming took off 4 bases at V and 6 bases at J, with 11 bases between the two ends. As DNA, the CDR3 is TGTGCCAGCAGCTCCGGAAGGTGGGATACGCAGTATTTT. Translation: CASSSGRWDTQYF.

The rearrangement links TRBV7-6 to TRBJ1-2; no clear D gene. The CDR3 runs 11 residues. Trimming pared 6 bases from V and 1 base from J, leaving 3 bases between. Germline-derived CDR1 and CDR2 are SGHVS and FNYEAQ. The CDR3 nucleotides are TGTGCCAGCAGAAATAACTATGGCTACACCTTC. Translation: CASRNNYGYTF.

This clone came up a few times. V is TRBV27 and J is TRBJ2-7; D perhaps matches TRBD2 (6 bases). Germline V gene data show CDR1 as MNHEY and CDR2 as SMNVEV (reference sequence). Trimming cost V 6 bases and J 2 bases, with 11 bases left between them. The CDR3 consists of 13 residues. The CDR3 loop is CASSPGGPYEQYF. For the CDR3, the DNA is TGTGCCAGCAGCCCCGGGGGACCCTACGAGCAGTACTTC.

The chain employs TRBV27 and TRBJ2-1; the match to TRBD1 covers 9 bases. Trimming cost V 4 bases and J 5 bases; bases outside gene matches: 9. The CDR3 consists of 16 residues. Germline V gene data show CDR1 as MNHEY and CDR2 as SMNVEV (reference sequence). CDR3 sequence: CASSSFRDRDDNEQFF. The CDR3 DNA sequence: TGTGCCAGCAGTTCCTTCCGGGACAGGGACGACAATGAGCAGTTCTTC.

This clone was found a few times. The gene calls are TRBV11-2 and TRBJ1-5, with D unresolved. This CDR3 has 13 residues. V was shortened by 0 bases and J by 7 bases, with 7 bases between the two germline ends. Germline V gives CDR1 SGHAT, CDR2 FQNNGV. The CDR3 nucleotides are TGTGCCAGCAGCTTAGATAGGAAACAGCCCCAGCATTTT. It specifies CASSLDRKQPQHF.

The V call is TRBV4-3, the J call TRBJ2-3; 7 bases match TRBD1. Germline-derived CDR1 and CDR2 are LGHNA and YSLEER. The ends lost 9 bases at V and 0 bases at J; junction bases unmatched: 9. There are 15 residues in the CDR3. CDR3 sequence: CARNRDSKSTDTQYF. CDR3 bases: TGCGCCAGAAACCGGGACAGCAAAAGCACAGATACGCAGTATTTT.

This clone showed up just a few times. This sequence joins TRBV6-5 and TRBJ1-2, with D uncertain. Germline V CDR1 and CDR2: MNHEY, SVGAGI. Trimming left V 6 bases short and J 4 bases short, with 12 bases between. CDR3 length equals 13 residues. CDR3 protein: CASRPAPPYGYTF. CDR3 coding DNA: TGTGCCAGCAGACCTGCGCCACCCTATGGCTACACCTTC.

This clone occurred a few times. This sequence joins TRBV20-1 and TRBJ1-5, with D uncertain. V lost 6 bases, J lost 5 bases, and 8 bases lay in between. This CDR3 comprises 11 residues. Germline-derived CDR1 and CDR2 are DFQATT and SNEGSKA (reference sequence). The CDR3 here is CSAQRDQPQHF. The DNA for the CDR3 is TGCAGTGCCCAACGGGATCAGCCCCAGCATTTT.

The chain couples TRBV27 to TRBJ1-1; a possible D gene is TRBD1 (6 bases). The germline CDR1 and CDR2 sequences are MNHEY and SMNVEV (reference sequence). Deletions cut 4 bases from V and 7 bases from J, with 22 bases between. This CDR3 spans 16 amino acids. CDR3 loop: CASSSDRFGLLDEAFF. The CDR3 DNA sequence: TGTGCCAGCAGTTCAGACAGGTTTGGTTTACTTGATGAAGCTTTCTTT.

This clone appeared a single time. The J gene is TRBJ2-2, the V gene TRBV2; TRBD1 is a possible D gene (6 bases). The V gene's germline CDR1 is SNHLY and CDR2 FYNNEI. There are 15 residues in the CDR3. Trimming stripped 6 bases from V and 0 bases from J, with 11 bases between. CDR3: CASSPGHPNTGELFF. The CDR3 DNA reads TGTGCCAGCAGCCCGGGACACCCGAACACCGGGGAGCTGTTTTTT.

CDR3 DNA sequence: TGTGCCAGCAGCCAAGCAGGGGCGGGTGGCTACACCTTC. It translates to CASSQAGAGGYTF. The gene calls are TRBV14 and TRBJ1-2, with a weak D call TRBD1 (6 bases). This CDR3 is built from 13 residues. Per the germline V gene, CDR1 is SGHDN and CDR2 is FVKESK. Trimming took off 1 base at V and 7 bases at J, with 10 bases between the two ends. The entire variable domain, with the rest obtained from reference TRBV14 and TRBJ1-2, is as follows: EAGVTQFPSHSVIEKGQTVTLRCDPISGHDNLYWYRRVMGKEIKFLLHFVKESKQDESGMPNNRFLAERTGGTYSTLKVQPAELEDSGVYFCASSQAGAGGYTFGSGTRLTVV.